The next 8 T cell receptor beta chains were all read from a single sample in a study of blood T cell repertoires in COVID-19. This table comes from immunoSEQ multiplex PCR, and its TCRdb copy is limited to in-frame clones, with some not included. This sample has some 56,000 clones, with 75% to 85% found just once. Sequencing was performed on peripheral blood. All receptors derive from a man in his fifties or sixties with acute or convalescent COVID-19.

This sequence joins TRBV6-5 and TRBJ1-4; 7 bases align to TRBD1. With 6 bases clipped from V and 8 bases from J, the junction kept 12 bases outside the gene matches. CDR3 size: 15 residues. Per germline, CDR1 MNHEY and CDR2 SVGAGI. The CDR3 protein is CASRRRGQQGEKLFF. Here the CDR3 DNA reads TGTGCCAGCAGACGTAGGGGACAGCAAGGGGAAAAACTGTTTTTT.

This chain joins TRBV19 and TRBJ2-7, with TRBD1 matching 9 bases. With V trimmed by 10 bases and J by 4 bases, 11 bases remained unmatched. The CDR3 covers 14 residues. Looked up from germline, CDR1 is LNHDA and CDR2 is SQIVND (reference sequence). The CDR3 loop reads CATRGGTGYYEQYF. The CDR3 DNA reads as TGTGCCACCAGGGGTGGGACAGGGTATTACGAGCAGTACTTC.

This clone was detected ten times or more. This rearrangement joins TRBV6-5 to TRBJ1-2, with 7 bases identical to TRBD1. J gave up 7 bases and V 6 bases, and 14 bases lay outside the gene matches. The CDR3 has 15 residues. CDR1 is MNHEY, CDR2 SVGAGI, per germline. The CDR3 sequence: CASSLGTAGPFGYTF. CDR3 coding DNA: TGTGCCAGCAGCTTGGGGACAGCCGGACCTTTTGGCTACACCTTC.

The rearrangement uses TRBV27 and TRBJ1-6, with 9 bases fitting TRBD1. Germline values: CDR1 MNHEY, CDR2 SMNVEV (reference sequence). V shed 5 bases, J shed 7 bases, and the junction held 12 bases outside the gene matches. The CDR3 spans 17 residues. The CDR3 nucleotides are TGTGCCAGCAGTAAATTCGGGGGCGGGACAGGGAATTCACCCCTCCACTTT. Translating it yields CASSKFGGGTGNSPLHF.

This sequence joins TRBV19 and TRBJ2-5, with D possibly TRBD2 on 6 matching bases. Deletions cut 2 bases from V and 5 bases from J, with 12 bases between. CDR3 length: 14 residues. Germline CDR1 reads LNHDA; CDR2 reads SQIVND (reference sequence). The CDR3 sequence: CASSILPGDETQYF. Written as DNA, the CDR3 is TGTGCCAGTAGTATATTGCCGGGGGATGAGACCCAGTACTTC.

The rearrangement uses TRBV7-2 and TRBJ2-7; 9 bases are shared with TRBD2. Germline values: CDR1 SGHTA, CDR2 FQGNSA. V trimming: 5 bases; J trimming: 0 bases; junction bases outside the gene matches: 11. The CDR3 contains 17 residues. CDR3: CASSKRAAAGGSYEQYF. The CDR3 DNA reads as TGTGCCAGCAGCAAACGGGCAGCAGCGGGGGGCTCCTACGAGCAGTACTTC. The whole variable domain, remainder taken from reference TRBV7-2 and TRBJ2-7, is GAGVSQSPSNKVTEKGKDVELRCDPISGHTALYWYRQSLGQGLEFLIYFQGNSAPDKSGLPSDRFSAERTGGSVSTLTIQRTQQEDSAVYLCASSKRAAAGGSYEQYFGPGTRLTVT.

The rearrangement joins TRBV5-1 to TRBJ2-7; tentatively, D is TRBD1 (5 bases). CDR1 is SGHRS and CDR2 is YFSETQ in the germline V gene. CDR3 length equals 15 residues. The V end lost 5 bases, the J end lost 1 base, and 16 bases lay between the germline ends. DNA of the CDR3: TGCGCCAGCAGTTCAGACAGCGTACTATCCTACGAGCAGTACTTC. This codes for CASSSDSVLSYEQYF. The whole variable domain, filled in from reference TRBV5-1 and TRBJ2-7, reads KAGVTQTPRYLIKTRGQQVTLSCSPISGHRSVSWYQQTPGQGLQFLFEYFSETQRNKGNFPGRFSGRQFSNSRSEMNVSTLELGDSALYLCASSSDSVLSYEQYFGPGTRLTVT.

This rearrangement joins TRBV5-1 to TRBJ2-3; 9 bases line up with TRBD2. V lost 6 bases, J lost 0 bases, and 5 bases stayed unmatched. This CDR3 region has 15 residues. Germline CDR1 is SGHRS and CDR2 is YFSETQ. The CDR3 reads CASKGLAGSTDTQYF. The CDR3 nucleotides are TGCGCCAGCAAGGGTCTAGCGGGGAGCACAGATACGCAGTATTTT.